These 10 T cell receptor beta chains were sequenced from one sample in a study of blood T cell repertoires in COVID-19. The data were produced by immunoSEQ multiplex PCR, yet TCRdb's version contains in-frame clones alone and is incomplete. The sample includes roughly 40,000 clones, about 86% of them seen just once. Source material: peripheral blood. Receptor source: a man aged 35 to 55 with active COVID-19.

The chain is built from TRBV4-1 and TRBJ2-1; TRBD1 matches 7 bases. Trimming at V came to 1 base and at J to 3 bases, leaving 3 bases not matched to a gene. Germline CDR1 and CDR2: MGHRA and YSYEKL. The CDR3 loop spans 15 amino acids. The DNA of the CDR3 is TGCGCCAGCAGCCAAGGGGGACAGAACTACAATGAGCAGTTCTTC. Protein: CASSQGGQNYNEQFF.

The gene calls are TRBV23-1 and TRBJ2-1, with a tentative D call TRBD1 (5 bases). TRBV23-1 is designated an ORF whose function remains uncertain. This CDR3 region has 15 residues. Trimming pared 0 bases from V and 3 bases from J, leaving 9 bases between. The CDR3 bases are TGCGCCAGCAGTCAATCCGAAGGGGTCTACAATGAGCAGTTCTTC. Residues: CASSQSEGVYNEQFF.

In nucleotides, the CDR3 is TGTGCCAGCAGCCTCTCTTATCGCGACTACCGCCGGGCTTCGGGCCTCTCCTACGAGCAGTACTTC. Translating gives CASSLSYRDYRRASGLSYEQYF. This sequence joins TRBV28 and TRBJ2-7, with D possibly TRBD2 on 5 matching bases. Germline V gene lookup returns CDR1 MDHEN and CDR2 SYDVKM. CDR3 length: 22 amino acids. V was pared by 6 bases and J by 0 bases, with 36 bases between.

The chain has TRBV10-2 and TRBJ1-5, with D perhaps matching TRBD1 (6 bases). The length of the CDR3 is 14 residues. Germline CDR1 reads WSHSY; CDR2 reads SAAADI. The ends were cut back, 11 bases at V and 5 bases at J, with 19 bases in the middle. CDR3: CAPRTGLWDQPQHF. DNA for the CDR3: TGCGCCCCTCGAACAGGGTTATGGGATCAGCCCCAGCATTTT.

V usage is TRBV6-6 and J usage is TRBJ1-1, with a weak D call TRBD1 (5 bases). Per the germline V gene, CDR1 is MNHNY and CDR2 is SVGAGI (reference sequence). V lost 8 bases to trimming and J lost 7 bases, with 17 bases between them. The CDR3 runs 13 residues. CDR3 DNA: TGTGCCAGCCTCAGCCGAGGGGAGGATGAAGCTTTCTTT. It yields the protein CASLSRGEDEAFF.

The chain recombines TRBV5-4 with TRBJ1-2; D is unresolved. Germline V lookup: CDR1 SGHNT, CDR2 YYREEE (reference sequence). Between the trimmed V and J ends, which lost 0 bases and 4 bases, there was a span of 10 bases. This CDR3 contains 14 residues. CDR3 sequence: CASSLGVQLYGYTF. The CDR3 coding sequence is TGTGCCAGCAGCTTGGGTGTACAGCTCTATGGCTACACCTTC.

This clone appeared a few times. The chain has TRBV4-1 and TRBJ1-5; 7 nucleotides line up with TRBD1. The CDR3 totals 15 residues. With 0 bases clipped from V and 3 bases from J, the junction kept 2 bases outside the gene matches. Germline lookup yields CDR1 MGHRA and CDR2 YSYEKL. DNA for the CDR3: TGCGCCAGCAGCCAAGATGGGACAGACAATCAGCCCCAGCATTTT. It yields the protein CASSQDGTDNQPQHF.

The V call is TRBV6-5, the J call TRBJ1-2; 11 bases are a match to TRBD1. The CDR3 is made up of 14 amino acids. The V gene end was trimmed by 5 bases and the J gene end by 6 bases; junction bases not matched to a gene: 5. Looked up from germline, CDR1 is MNHEY and CDR2 is SVGAGI. As DNA, the CDR3 is TGTGCCAGCAGTCTTCAGGACAGGGGGCATGGCTACACCTTC. As protein: CASSLQDRGHGYTF.

The CDR3 sequence is CASSEARWAGVQPQHF. In DNA, the CDR3 is TGTGCCAGCAGTGAAGCAAGGTGGGCAGGGGTTCAGCCCCAGCATTTT. This chain joins TRBV6-1 and TRBJ1-5; a possible D gene is TRBD1 (6 bases). This CDR3 is built from 16 residues. Germline CDR1 and CDR2: MNHNS and SASEGT. V dropped 0 bases and J dropped 6 bases, with 15 bases sitting between them.

CDR3 sequence reads: CASSLSPGAVYEQYF. In DNA, the CDR3 is TGTGCCAGCAGTTTATCCCCAGGGGCTGTATACGAGCAGTACTTC. This chain joins TRBV27 and TRBJ2-7, with a possible D match to TRBD1 (6 bases). Germline assignment: CDR1 MNHEY and CDR2 SMNVEV (reference sequence). The CDR3 contains 15 residues. Between the trimmed V and J ends, which lost 0 bases and 4 bases, there was a span of 13 bases.